This T cell receptor (beta chain) was retrieved from a study of blood T cell repertoires in COVID-19. As for the study in general: Material from acute and convalescent COVID-19 was sourced from the United States, Italy and Spain. In each case, the material was cDNA or gDNA derived from T cells, B-cell-depleted T cells, or PBMCs.

Original data processing: Cell counts per sample came from amplifying reference gene primers. Method: immunoSEQ multiplex PCR; TCRdb's copy keeps in-frame clones and lacks some. The V and J calls and clone size were taken over from that table, and D and trimming were inferred from the DNA. The data contain about 81,000 clones, less than 85% of them singletons. CDR3 length: 19 amino acids. The germline CDR1 and CDR2 sequences are SGHKS and YYEKEE (reference sequence). Trimming pared 4 bases from V and 0 bases from J, leaving 20 bases between. This receptor was obtained from a human donor in a cohort sampled during active COVID-19. The chain links TRBV5-5 to TRBJ2-6; possibly TRBD1 for D (5 bases). Material: peripheral blood. In nucleotides, the CDR3 is TGTGCCAGCAGCGCCGCGACCAGGGTTGGGTACTCTGGGGCCAACGTCCTGACTTTC. Its translation: CASSAATRVGYSGANVLTF. The full variable domain, completed using reference TRBV5-5 and TRBJ2-6, is DAGVTQSPTHLIKTRGQQVTLRCSPISGHKSVSWYQQVLGQGPQFIFQYYEKEERGRGNFPDRFSARQFPNYSSELNVNALLLGDSALYLCASSAATRVGYSGANVLTFGAGSRLTVL.